This T cell receptor (beta chain) was sequenced during a study of CD8 T cells in ankylosing spondylitis (dated by TCRdb to 2017 to 2019). In terms of the full investigation: The study set out to find disease-linked TCR variants by profiling T cell receptor beta repertoires in ankylosing spondylitis patients and healthy donors. The full study cohort was made up of under 30 ankylosing spondylitis patients and approximately 100 healthy donors. Peripheral blood samples were taken, and synovial fluid was additionally collected from ankylosing spondylitis patients. The study at large found these results: The disease-linked clones had a CD8+ phenotype and were found at relatively low frequencies in peripheral blood. The disease-linked clones were reported as significantly enriched in matched synovial fluid samples from ankylosing spondylitis patients. Blood from ankylosing spondylitis patients appeared to be characterized by a TCR beta motif made up of several highly homologous amino acid variants. Some of the motif variants had been reported before in the synovial fluid and blood of reactive arthritis patients, a finding that suggests common disease-initiation mechanisms.

The run used an Illumina HiSeq 2500. Quantitative 5'-RACE with molecular barcodes was used to prepare TCR beta libraries. The authors' pipeline ran thus. A new computational method, built on a probabilistic model of VDJ rearrangement, was used to identify disease-linked TCR variants. TCRdb passed the public sequencing reads through fastp at Q25 and MiXCR, retaining productive beta sequences. Rows are unified per CDR3 protein, each entry keeping the most common DNA and genes. These V and J calls originate from TCRdb's pipeline instead of the authors' own analysis. Within this sample are fewer than 200,000 distinct CDR3 sequences, with around 18% of them counted one time only. The ten largest clones capture approximately 7.8% of the sample. A single count supports this clonotype. Its antigen specificity is not known. This sequence may be a read error, since a much larger clone differs from it by one base.

CDR1 and CDR2 were assigned from the germline V gene as SGHRS and YFSETQ. V loses 0 bases at its end and J loses 5 bases; junction bases beyond the gene matches: 1. Measured from the cysteine to the phenylalanine, the CDR3 is 15 residues long. Only the CDR3 portion is preserved as DNA: 45 bases, with reading frame beginning at the first base. The sample was blood, either unsorted or a sorted T cell fraction (not recorded which). The TCR originated in a male donor with ankylosing spondylitis or in good health (not recorded which). The chain is assembled from TRBV5-1 and TRBJ2-2; TRBD2 matches 10 bases in the middle. Here the CDR3 is given as CASSLELAGTGELFF. The DNA reads as follows: TGCGCCAGCAGCTTGGAACTAGCGGGAACCGGGGAGCTGTTTTTT.